This T cell receptor beta chain was found in a study of multiple sclerosis patients with progressive multifocal leukoencephalopathy. Only in-frame clones appear in the TCRdb table, and some are missing; sequencing was by immunoSEQ multiplex PCR. In the table there are 25,000 to 35,000 clones, around 89% of which are singletons. The CDR3 is 16 residues long. Trimming shortened V by 2 bases and J by 4 bases, and 18 bases separated the two germline ends. Germline CDR1 reads GTSNPN; CDR2 reads SVGIG (reference sequence). This sample's time point: before natalizumab initiation. Sequencing was done on a sample of PBMCs. The sequence was collected from a human donor with multiple sclerosis. The chain carries TRBV30 and TRBJ1-5; TRBD1 is a possible D gene (6 bases). CDR3 in DNA: TGTGCCTGGAGTTCTCAATCGGACAGTTTAAATCAGCCCCAGCATTTT. It yields the protein CAWSSQSDSLNQPQHF.